The clone carrying this T cell receptor (beta chain) was seen repeatedly, ten times or more. Its specificity is unknown. The source of the sample is a study of Graves' ophthalmopathy and Graves' hyperthyroidism. Study-wide results and caveats: Blood also contained most of the expanded thyroid clonotypes above 0.001 frequency. Built on 13 signatures, a model told ophthalmopathy apart from stable hyperthyroidism with approximately 85% sensitivity and roughly 81% specificity. The model's prediction of ophthalmopathy progression had roughly 71% sensitivity and around 77% specificity.

Beta-chain TCR CDR3 regions were amplified from RNA transcripts. Second-round multiplex PCR came after first-round RT-PCR with HTBI primers. TCRdb processed the multiplex PCR reads anew with MiXCR; each CDR3 protein has one entry. The profile shows roughly 400,000 distinct CDR3 sequences, around 20% of them singletons. The trim removed 5 bases at V and 0 bases at J, leaving 3 bases unmatched. This CDR3 spans 15 amino acids. Germline V lookup: CDR1 LNHDA, CDR2 SQIVND (reference sequence). An approximately 9.8 ml volume of fresh peripheral blood provided the PBMCs. Material: peripheral blood. The clonotype originates from a woman in her late teens or twenties with Graves' ophthalmopathy. V and J are TRBV19 and TRBJ1-1; TRBD1 matches at 10 bases. The CDR3 loop reads CASSRTGGMNTEAFF. CDR3 coding DNA: TGTGCCAGTAGTCGGACAGGGGGTATGAACACTGAAGCTTTCTTT.